Presented here are 27 T cell receptor beta chains from one specimen sequenced in a study of shared clonotypes between healthy human individuals (TCRdb year 2020). Libraries came from the immunoSEQ multiplex PCR assay. TCRdb took this table from immuneACCESS and kept in-frame rearrangements with V and J called. Such tables lack part of the clones; where checked against another copy, unresolved V genes explain under half of the gap, and the rest is unexplained. The sample yields approximately 500,000 clones; approximately 84% were counted once. The top ten clones comprise over 9.5% of the sample. The sample consisted of PBMCs. These receptors all stem from a woman between 40 and 50 years old in good health. Some clones in this sample may be carry-over from other donors' samples.

The rearrangement joins TRBV30 to TRBJ2-5, with 8 positions matching TRBD1. Germline V gene lookup returns CDR1 GTSNPN and CDR2 SVGIG (reference sequence). J lost 2 bases, V lost 3 bases, and 5 bases had no gene match. The CDR3 spans 14 residues. DNA of the CDR3: TGTGCCTGGAGCAGACAGGGGATTCAAGAGACCCAGTACTTC. Translating it yields CAWSRQGIQETQYF.

This clone appeared a single time. The chain employs TRBV30 and TRBJ2-3; either TRBD1 or TRBD2 may supply D (5 bases each). V lost 5 bases, J lost 5 bases, and 8 bases lay in between. This CDR3 is built from 11 residues. Germline V lookup: CDR1 GTSNPN, CDR2 SVGIG (reference sequence). The CDR3 loop is CAWGDGDTQYF. DNA of the CDR3: TGTGCCTGGGGGGACGGAGATACGCAGTATTTT. The full variable domain, completed using reference TRBV30 and TRBJ2-3, is SQTIHQWPATLVQPVGSPLSLECTVEGTSNPNLYWYRQAAGRGLQLLFYSVGIGQISSEVPQNLSASRPQDRQFILSSKKLLLSDSGFYLCAWGDGDTQYFGPGTRLTVL.

This clone has just a few counts. The chain uses TRBV10-3 and TRBJ2-7; D is perhaps TRBD1 or TRBD2 (6 bases each). V shed 2 bases and J shed 5 bases, with 13 bases lying between them. Looked up from germline, CDR1 is ENHRY and CDR2 is SYGVKD. The CDR3 has 14 amino acids. CDR3 amino acids: CAISEGGLANEQYF. The CDR3 DNA follows: TGTGCCATCAGTGAGGGGGGGCTAGCGAACGAGCAGTACTTC.

This chain uses TRBV7-8 with TRBJ2-3; perhaps D is TRBD1 or TRBD2 (5 bases each). Deletions cut 1 base from V and 0 bases from J, with 8 bases between. Germline assignment: CDR1 SGHVS and CDR2 FQNEAQ. The CDR3 runs 15 residues. CDR3 DNA: TGTGCCAGCAGCTTAGGGGACGGTAGCACAGATACGCAGTATTTT. This translates into CASSLGDGSTDTQYF.

A word on this clone: A far larger clone is one nucleotide away, so this likely arose from a read error. V gene TRBV7-8 combines with J gene TRBJ1-1; a possible D gene is TRBD1 (5 bases). Germline V gives CDR1 SGHVS, CDR2 FQNEAQ. The CDR3 length is 13 residues. CDR3 DNA: TGTGCCAGCAGACGGGACGGGAACATTGAAGCTTTCTTT. It is translated as CASRRDGNIEAFF.

The CDR3 DNA is TGTGCCAGCAAGACTAGCGGGAGTCGGGAGACCCAGTACTTC. It translates to CASKTSGSRETQYF. V usage is TRBV28 and J usage is TRBJ2-5; the match to TRBD2 covers 12 bases. The CDR3 length is 14 residues. Germline CDR1 MDHEN, CDR2 SYDVKM. Unmatched junction bases numbered 5, after V lost 7 bases and J lost 5 bases.

A remark on this clone: A single base is all that separates this from a far larger clone, so a read error is likely. This CDR3 is also generated by other DNA sequences in the sample. The V and J genes are TRBV10-3 and TRBJ2-7, with D maybe TRBD1 (6 bases). The V end was cut by 4 bases, the J end by 2 bases, with 18 bases between. CDR3 size: 16 residues. In germline, CDR1 is ENHRY, CDR2 SYGVKD. CDR3 nucleotide sequence: TGTGCCATCAGTGCTGGTCAGGGGACCGTAACCTACGAGCAGTACTTC. This codes for CAISAGQGTVTYEQYF.

The chain couples TRBV11-2 to TRBJ1-1; weak D call: TRBD1 (5 bases). The CDR3 is made up of 15 amino acids. Germline values: CDR1 SGHAT, CDR2 FQNNGV. Trimming cost V 4 bases and J 7 bases, with 19 bases left between them. CDR3 nucleotides: TGTGCCAGCAGCTCGTACAAGGGACGGCAAAATGAAGCTTTCTTT. Encoded protein: CASSSYKGRQNEAFF.

The CDR3 protein is CASSREGLTDTQYF. The CDR3 region has the DNA TGTGCCAGCTCTAGGGAGGGGCTGACAGATACGCAGTATTTT. The V and J genes are TRBV6-5 and TRBJ2-3, with 7 bases identical to TRBD2. The V and J ends lost 8 bases and 3 bases, in that order; junction bases with no gene match: 8. Germline CDR1 is MNHEY and CDR2 is SVGAGI. The CDR3 extends over 14 amino acids.

The J gene is TRBJ1-2, the V gene TRBV2, with D unclear. CDR3 length equals 15 residues. V was clipped by 5 bases and J by 4 bases, with 17 bases between them. The germline V gene has CDR1 SNHLY and CDR2 FYNNEI. The CDR3 DNA reads as TGTGCCAGCAGTATATCGGTACCGGTAGGCTATGGCTACACCTTC. Residues: CASSISVPVGYGYTF.

Only a few counts were recorded for this clone. The chain employs TRBV10-3 and TRBJ1-2; D is unclear. CDR3 length: 17 amino acids. Trimming removed 5 bases at V and 0 bases at J, with 19 bases between. Germline V CDR1 and CDR2: ENHRY, SYGVKD. CDR3 bases: TGTGCCATCAGTTTCCCGAGCCGGACCGCAGCTAACTATGGCTACACCTTC. This gives the protein CAISFPSRTAANYGYTF.

This chain links TRBV7-3 with TRBJ2-1, with D maybe TRBD2 (5 bases). This CDR3 contains 15 residues. V shed 2 bases and J shed 2 bases, with 10 bases lying between them. Per the germline V gene, CDR1 is SGHTA and CDR2 is FQGTGA. Here the CDR3 DNA reads TGTGCCAGCAGCTTATCGGCGGGTACCTACAATGAGCAGTTCTTC. Encoded protein: CASSLSAGTYNEQFF.

The CDR3, as DNA: TGTGCCAGCAGTGAAGGGGCAGGGGGTAACACCGGGGAGCTGTTTTTT. Protein sequence: CASSEGAGGNTGELFF. The chain joins TRBV6-1 to TRBJ2-2, with 7 nucleotides matching TRBD1. Germline V gene data show CDR1 as MNHNS and CDR2 as SASEGT. Losses at the gene ends were 1 base for V and 2 bases for J; bases not matched to a gene: 4. The CDR3 runs to 16 residues.

For the CDR3, the DNA is TGTGCCAGCTCACCCTCACTAGCGGGAGACTACGAGCAGTACTTC. Translation: CASSPSLAGDYEQYF. The chain recombines TRBV18 with TRBJ2-7, with 11 bases fitting TRBD2. Germline V gene sequence: CDR1 KGHSH, CDR2 LQKENI. J was trimmed by 3 bases and V by 3 bases; bases with no gene match: 4. The CDR3 covers 15 residues.

This clone was recorded a few times. A read error is the likely source, as a far larger clone sits one nucleotide away. The rearrangement uses TRBV30 and TRBJ1-2; tentatively, D is TRBD1 (5 bases). Germline loops: CDR1 GTSNPN, CDR2 SVGIG (reference sequence). The CDR3 has 13 amino acids. CDR3 nucleotides: TGTTCCTGGTCCACCGGGGCGCGGAATGGCTACACCTTC. Translation: CSWSTGARNGYTF.

The chain recombines TRBV6-5 with TRBJ2-7, with 7 bases lining up with TRBD2. The CDR3 spans 13 residues. Trimming took 6 bases from V and 3 from J; bases not matched to a gene: 5. CDR1 and CDR2 (germline): MNHEY, SVGAGI. CDR3 in amino acids: CASSRGGIYEQYF. Written as DNA, the CDR3 is TGTGCCAGCAGCCGGGGAGGGATCTACGAGCAGTACTTC.

To note about this clone: This is likely an artifact of a read error, given a far larger clone one base away. The chain employs TRBV6-1 and TRBJ1-2; tentative D call: TRBD1 (5 bases). The V end lost 6 bases, the J end lost 4 bases, and 18 bases lay between the germline ends. The germline V gene encodes CDR1 MNHNS and CDR2 SASEGT. CDR3 length: 15 amino acids. Here the CDR3 DNA reads TGTGCCAGCAGAACTTTTTTCTGTGACAGCTATGGCTACACCTTC. Translation: CASRTFFCDSYGYTF.

This chain joins TRBV28 and TRBJ1-1; D is unclear. Germline lookup yields CDR1 MDHEN and CDR2 SYDVKM. The CDR3 spans 12 residues. Deletions cut 2 bases from V and 8 bases from J, with 9 bases between. In DNA form, the CDR3 reads TGTGCCAGCAGTTTAAATTCGGCAGAAGCTTTCTTT. Translating gives CASSLNSAEAFF.

J is TRBJ2-7 and V is TRBV7-2; 10 nucleotides align to TRBD1. Germline V lookup: CDR1 SGHTA, CDR2 FQGNSA. The CDR3 length is 14 residues. The J segment lost 3 bases and the V segment lost 5 bases, leaving 4 bases of the junction unmatched. The CDR3 sequence is CASSPGTGDYEQYF. CDR3 bases: TGTGCCAGCAGCCCCGGGACAGGGGACTACGAGCAGTACTTC.

The chain joins TRBV19 to TRBJ1-4; no clear D gene. The CDR3 totals 11 residues. V lost 8 bases, J lost 8 bases, and 9 bases lay in between. Germline V gives CDR1 LNHDA, CDR2 SQIVND (reference sequence). DNA for the CDR3: TGTGCCAGTGGACGTGGGGAAAAACTGTTTTTT. Amino acids: CASGRGEKLFF.

The gene calls are TRBV2 and TRBJ1-2; TRBD1 aligns across 8 bases. This CDR3 comprises 15 residues. Losses at the gene ends were 10 bases for V and 1 base for J; bases not matched to a gene: 11. Germline assignment: CDR1 SNHLY and CDR2 FYNNEI. Written as DNA, the CDR3 is TGTGCCAAAAACAGGGGGGCAATGGGTAACTATGGCTACACCTTC. This gives the protein CAKNRGAMGNYGYTF.

This chain links TRBV19 with TRBJ2-2; 8 bases map to TRBD1. The CDR3 loop spans 15 amino acids. The V and J ends lost 6 bases and 4 bases, in that order; junction bases with no gene match: 7. Germline lookup yields CDR1 LNHDA and CDR2 SQIVND (reference sequence). The CDR3 DNA reads as TGTGCCAGTAGACATCAGGGGGCTGGCACCGGGGAGCTGTTTTTT. Translated, it gives CASRHQGAGTGELFF.

This chain joins TRBV25-1 and TRBJ2-3, with no clear D. Germline V gene data show CDR1 as MGHDK and CDR2 as SYGVNS. The CDR3 spans 18 residues. Between the trimmed V and J ends, which lost 1 base and 8 bases, there was a span of 25 bases. The CDR3 nucleotides read TGTGCCAGCAGTGAATCCCGTTTCGAGGCGAACGCCCAGAGTACGCAGTATTTT. Translated: CASSESRFEANAQSTQYF.

The chain is built from TRBV6-4 and TRBJ1-1; TRBD1 is a possible D gene (5 bases). The CDR3 has 19 amino acids. Germline CDR1 and CDR2: MRHNA and SNTAGT. Deletions cut 2 bases from V and 6 bases from J, with 28 bases between. CDR3 sequence (DNA): TGTGCCAGCAGTGACCCTCTACTCCGGGGCCTCCTGGTCTGGGCTGAAGCTTTCTTT. Its translation is CASSDPLLRGLLVWAEAFF.

CDR3 sequence (DNA): TGTGCCAGCAGCAAAGGGTTAGCGGGAGTTACCTACGAGCAGTACTTC. It is translated as CASSKGLAGVTYEQYF. The chain combines TRBV21-1 with TRBJ2-7; the table's D call TRBD2 went unverified against the DNA. TRBV21-1 is shown as a pseudogene. This CDR3 is 16 amino acids long.

The J gene is TRBJ2-7, the V gene TRBV5-1, with a possible D match to TRBD1 (5 bases). V was trimmed by 5 bases and J by 0 bases, leaving 12 bases between them. The CDR3 has 14 residues. Germline CDR1 is SGHRS and CDR2 is YFSETQ. Written as DNA, the CDR3 is TGCGCCAGCAGGACGCAGGGAAGCTCCTACGAGCAGTACTTC. Translated, it gives CASRTQGSSYEQYF.

In its sample, this clone was seen once. A far larger clone is off by one base, so a read error is likely. The chain combines TRBV18 with TRBJ2-2; TRBD1 is a possible D gene (7 bases). Per the germline V gene, CDR1 is KGHSH and CDR2 is LQKENI. The CDR3 runs to 13 residues. CDR3 region: CASSPSPRGEPFF. DNA of the CDR3: TGTGCCAGCTCACCCAGCCCCAGGGGGGAGCCGTTTTTT.